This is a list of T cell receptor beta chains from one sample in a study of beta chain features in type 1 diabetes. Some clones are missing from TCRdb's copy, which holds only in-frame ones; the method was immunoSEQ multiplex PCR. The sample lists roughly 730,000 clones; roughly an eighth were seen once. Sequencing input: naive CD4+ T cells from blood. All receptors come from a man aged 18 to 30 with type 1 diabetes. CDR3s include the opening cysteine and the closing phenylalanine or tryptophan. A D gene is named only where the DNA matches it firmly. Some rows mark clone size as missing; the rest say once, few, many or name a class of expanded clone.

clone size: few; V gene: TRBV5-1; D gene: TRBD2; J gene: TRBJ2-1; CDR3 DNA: TGCGCCAGCAGCCCGGGGCGGGGGGCCTACAATGAGCAGTTCTTC; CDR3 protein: CASSPGRGAYNEQFF
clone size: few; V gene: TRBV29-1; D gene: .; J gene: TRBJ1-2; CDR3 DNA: TGCAGCTCGGGCGATATTGGCTACACCTTC; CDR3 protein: CSSGDIGYTF
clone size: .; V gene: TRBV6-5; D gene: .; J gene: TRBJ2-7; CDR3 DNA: TGTGCCAGCAGTTCACACCGGGAAAAGGTGTACGAGCAGTACTTC; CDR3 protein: CASSSHREKVYEQYF
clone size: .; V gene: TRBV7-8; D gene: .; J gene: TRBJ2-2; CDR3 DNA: TGTGCCAGCAGCCCACAGACGGGGCCAGGCACCGGGGAGCTGTTTTTT; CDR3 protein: CASSPQTGPGTGELFF
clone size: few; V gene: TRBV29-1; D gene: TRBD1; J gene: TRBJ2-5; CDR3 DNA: TGCAGCGTGGGGACAGGGGAAGAGACCCAGTACTTC; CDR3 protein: CSVGTGEETQYF
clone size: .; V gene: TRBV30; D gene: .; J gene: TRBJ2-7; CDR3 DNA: TGTGCCTGGAGTGTACGGGGAAACGAGCAGTACTTC; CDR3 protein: CAWSVRGNEQYF
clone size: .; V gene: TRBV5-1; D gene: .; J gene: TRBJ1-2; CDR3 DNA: TGCGCCAGCAGCTTGGCCACAGACTCGAACCTCTATGGCTACACCTTC; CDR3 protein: CASSLATDSNLYGYTF
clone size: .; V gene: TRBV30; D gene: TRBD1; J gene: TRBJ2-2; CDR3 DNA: TGTGCCTGGACTGGACAGGGGGGCACCGGGGAGCTGTTTTTT; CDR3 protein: CAWTGQGGTGELFF
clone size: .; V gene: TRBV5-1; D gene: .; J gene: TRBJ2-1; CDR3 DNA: TGCGCCAGCAGCTTTAGTAACTCGAACTCCTACAATGAGCAGTTCTTC; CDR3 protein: CASSFSNSNSYNEQFF
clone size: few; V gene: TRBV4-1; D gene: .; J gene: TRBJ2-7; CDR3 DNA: TGCGCCAGCAGCCAAGATAGGGGTCCTGAGCAGTACTTC; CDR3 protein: CASSQDRGPEQYF
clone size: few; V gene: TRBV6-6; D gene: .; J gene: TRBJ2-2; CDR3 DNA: TGTGCCAGCAGCGTAACCGGGGAGCTGTTTTTT; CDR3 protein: CASSVTGELFF
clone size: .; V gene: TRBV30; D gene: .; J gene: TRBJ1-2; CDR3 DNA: TGTGCCTGGACCGTGGCCTATGGCTACACCTTC; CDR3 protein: CAWTVAYGYTF
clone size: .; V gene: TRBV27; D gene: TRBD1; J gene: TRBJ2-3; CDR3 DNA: TGTGCCAGCAGCGGGGACAGGGGAGATACGCAGTATTTT; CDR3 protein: CASSGDRGDTQYF
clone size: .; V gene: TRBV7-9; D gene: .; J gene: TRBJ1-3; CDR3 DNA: TGTGCCAGCAGCTCACGACGGGGGTCCTCTGGAAACACCATATATTTT; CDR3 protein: CASSSRRGSSGNTIYF
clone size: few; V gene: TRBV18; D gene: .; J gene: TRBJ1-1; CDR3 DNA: TGTGCCAGCCATCTACAGGGAGGGGGGAACACTGAAGCTTTCTTT; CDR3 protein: CASHLQGGGNTEAFF
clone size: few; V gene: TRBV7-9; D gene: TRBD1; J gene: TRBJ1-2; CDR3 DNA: TGTGCCAGCAGCTTGGGAGGACAGGGGGAAGGGTATGGCTACACCTTC; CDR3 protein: CASSLGGQGEGYGYTF
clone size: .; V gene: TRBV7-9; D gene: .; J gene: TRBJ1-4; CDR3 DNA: TGTGCCAGCAGCTTAGGCCTACCTAATGAAAAACTGTTTTTT; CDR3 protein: CASSLGLPNEKLFF
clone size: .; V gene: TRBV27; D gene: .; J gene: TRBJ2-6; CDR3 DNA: TGTGCCAGCAGACAGGGGACTGCTGGGGCCAACGTCCTGACTTTC; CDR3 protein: CASRQGTAGANVLTF
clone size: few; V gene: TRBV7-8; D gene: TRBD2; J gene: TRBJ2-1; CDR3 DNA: TGTGCCAGCAGCTCTGGCCGACTAGCTGCCCACTCAGAGCAGTTCTTC; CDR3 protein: CASSSGRLAAHSEQFF
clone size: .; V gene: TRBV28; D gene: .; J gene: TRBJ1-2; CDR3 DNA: TGTGCCAGCGGACGGACTAACTATGGCTACACCTTC; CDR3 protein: CASGRTNYGYTF
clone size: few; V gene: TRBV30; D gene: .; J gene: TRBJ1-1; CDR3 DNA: TGTGCCTGGATTCTCCTCCTGGGGCCGAACACTGAAGCTTTCTTT; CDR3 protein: CAWILLLGPNTEAFF
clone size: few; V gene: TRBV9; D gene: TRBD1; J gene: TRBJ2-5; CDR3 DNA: TGTGCCAGCAGCGCCAGGACAGGGGGCCAAGAGACCCAGTACTTC; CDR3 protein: CASSARTGGQETQYF
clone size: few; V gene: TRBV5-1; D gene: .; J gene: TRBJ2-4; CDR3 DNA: TGCGCCAGCAGCTCTAGTGACATTCAGTACTTC; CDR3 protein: CASSSSDIQYF
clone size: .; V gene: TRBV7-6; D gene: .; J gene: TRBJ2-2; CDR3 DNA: TGTGCCAGCAGCTTAACACCCCCCAACACCGGGGAGCTGTTTTTT; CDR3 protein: CASSLTPPNTGELFF
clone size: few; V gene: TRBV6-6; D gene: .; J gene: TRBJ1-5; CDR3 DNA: TGTGCCAGCAGTTACCAGGGAATGGGCAATCAGCCCCAGCATTTT; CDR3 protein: CASSYQGMGNQPQHF
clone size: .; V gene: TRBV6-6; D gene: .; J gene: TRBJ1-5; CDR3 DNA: TGTGCCAGCAGTTATCGGCAGGGCGTGCAGCCCCAGCATTTT; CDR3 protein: CASSYRQGVQPQHF
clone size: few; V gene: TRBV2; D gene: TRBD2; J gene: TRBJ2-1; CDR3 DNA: TGTGCCAGCAGTGAAGGTCTAGCGGGTGATCAGTTCTTC; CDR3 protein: CASSEGLAGDQFF
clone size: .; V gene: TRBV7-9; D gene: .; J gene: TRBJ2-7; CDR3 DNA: TGTGCCAGCAGCCGACGAGGGACACCCCTCTCCTACGAGCAGTACTTC; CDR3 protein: CASSRRGTPLSYEQYF
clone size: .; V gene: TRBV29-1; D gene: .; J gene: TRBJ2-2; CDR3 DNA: TGCAGCGTTGAGCTGGGACCCACCGGGGAGCTGTTTTTT; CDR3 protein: CSVELGPTGELFF
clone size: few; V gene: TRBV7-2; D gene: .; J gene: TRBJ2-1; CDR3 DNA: TGTGCCAGCAGCTTAGTCGGAGGGGGGAACTACAATGAGCAGTTCTTC; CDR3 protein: CASSLVGGGNYNEQFF
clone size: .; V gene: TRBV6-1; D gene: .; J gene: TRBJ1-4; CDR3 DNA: TGTGCCATCAGTGAGGGTGGTTCCGAAAAACTGTTTTTT; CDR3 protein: CAISEGGSEKLFF
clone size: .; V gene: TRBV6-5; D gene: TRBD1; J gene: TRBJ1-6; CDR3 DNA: TGTGCCAGCAGTTTGGGACAGGCTAATTCACCCCTCCACTTT; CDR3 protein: CASSLGQANSPLHF